The sequence of this T cell receptor beta chain was determined in a study of cytotoxic CD8 clonotypes in ibrutinib-treated CLL. Study-wide context: Partial response was seen in about 24 patients and complete response in 2; after median 68 months, approximately 14 stayed remitted, about 12 progressed. The authors obtained response samples at a median of approximately 12 months of treatment, range 6 to 36. Findings of the study overall: Researchers report that baseline clonality outpaced age-matched healthy donors and tracked circulating CD8+ T-cell counts. At ibrutinib response, clonality increased, and at progression it declined back toward baseline.

Only in-frame clones appear in the TCRdb table, and some are missing; sequencing was by immunoSEQ multiplex PCR. The sample yields about 200,000 clones, 65% to 80% seen once. In germline, CDR1 is SEHNR, CDR2 FQNEAQ (reference sequence). This CDR3 region has 15 residues. V shed 3 bases and J shed 4 bases, with 13 bases lying between them. As for this clone: Its specificity is unknown.

The chain uses TRBV7-9 and TRBJ1-3; D not certain. Sample: PBMCs, taken after 12 months of ibrutinib treatment. The receptor comes from a human donor with chronic lymphocytic leukemia. CDR3 residues: CASSLHGPSGNTIYF. The CDR3 DNA follows: TGTGCCAGCAGCTTGCACGGTCCGTCAGGAAACACCATATATTTT.